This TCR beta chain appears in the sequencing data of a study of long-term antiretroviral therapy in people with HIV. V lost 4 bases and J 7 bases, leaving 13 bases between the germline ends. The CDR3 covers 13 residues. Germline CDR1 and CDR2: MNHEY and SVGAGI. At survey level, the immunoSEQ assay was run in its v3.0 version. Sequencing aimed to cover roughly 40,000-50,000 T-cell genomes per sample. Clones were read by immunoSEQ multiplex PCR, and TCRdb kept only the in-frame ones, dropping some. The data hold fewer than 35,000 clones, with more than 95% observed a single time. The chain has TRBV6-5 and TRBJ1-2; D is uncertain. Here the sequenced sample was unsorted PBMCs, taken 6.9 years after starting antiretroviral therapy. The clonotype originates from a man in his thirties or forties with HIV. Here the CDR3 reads CASSFRFKSGYTF. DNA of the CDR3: TGTGCCAGCAGTTTTAGGTTTAAGAGTGGCTACACCTTC.